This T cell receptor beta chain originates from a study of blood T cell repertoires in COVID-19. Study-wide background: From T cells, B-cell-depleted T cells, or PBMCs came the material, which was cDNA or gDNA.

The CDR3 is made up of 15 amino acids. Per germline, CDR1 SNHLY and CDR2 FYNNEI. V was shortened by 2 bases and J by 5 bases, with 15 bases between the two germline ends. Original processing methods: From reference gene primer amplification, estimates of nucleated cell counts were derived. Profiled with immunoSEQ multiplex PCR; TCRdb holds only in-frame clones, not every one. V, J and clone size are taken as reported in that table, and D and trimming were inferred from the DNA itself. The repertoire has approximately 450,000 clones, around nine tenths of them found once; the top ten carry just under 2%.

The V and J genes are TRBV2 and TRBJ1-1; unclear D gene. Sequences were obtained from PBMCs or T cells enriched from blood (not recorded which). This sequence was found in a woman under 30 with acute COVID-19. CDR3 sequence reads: CASSELGQAGTEAFF. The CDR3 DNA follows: TGTGCCAGCAGTGAATTGGGTCAGGCGGGGACTGAAGCTTTCTTT.